This passage covers 13 T cell receptor beta chains from one sample sequenced in a study of naive and memory T cell subsets. Study results and limitations: Naive repertoires, especially CD8, held a few larger clonotypes, possibly memory cells re-expressing CD45RA.

An equimolar mix of two oligonucleotides served as the beta constant-region primer for TRBC1 and TRBC2. Four rounds of PCR amplified the ligated cDNA using nested alpha and beta constant-region primers plus SP2. Via MiXCR, TCRdb re-called the UMI-ligation and nested PCR reads, giving one row per CDR3 protein. The sample has more than 120,000 distinct CDR3 sequences, about 20% seen once; the top ten hold more than 0.6%. For these TCRs, the target antigens are not known. Sequenced input: naive CD8+ T cells from blood. The receptors here all came from a human donor in good health.

V and J are TRBV14 and TRBJ2-1; 12 bases fit TRBD2. Per germline, CDR1 SGHDN and CDR2 FVKESK. This CDR3 comprises 18 residues. The V and J ends lost 4 bases and 3 bases, in that order; junction bases with no gene match: 10. The DNA of the CDR3 is TGTGCCAGCAGCCCGGGACTAGCGGGTTCCGCCTACTACAATGAGCAGTTCTTC. This gives the protein CASSPGLAGSAYYNEQFF. The variable domain in full, with the rest retrieved from reference TRBV14 and TRBJ2-1, is EAGVTQFPSHSVIEKGQTVTLRCDPISGHDNLYWYRRVMGKEIKFLLHFVKESKQDESGMPNNRFLAERTGGTYSTLKVQPAELEDSGVYFCASSPGLAGSAYYNEQFFGPGTRLTVL.

The chain is built from TRBV24-1 and TRBJ2-3; the D gene is possibly TRBD2 (6 bases). The germline CDR1 and CDR2 sequences are KGHDR and SFDVKD. The CDR3 has 14 amino acids. V was cut by 4 bases and J by 6 bases, with 13 bases left in between. CDR3 sequence: CATSDSFGGDTQYF. The CDR3 region has the DNA TGTGCCACCAGTGACAGCTTCGGAGGGGATACGCAGTATTTT.

The chain uses TRBV14 and TRBJ2-1; D not certain. This CDR3 is built from 14 residues. From germline, CDR1 is SGHDN and CDR2 FVKESK. Trimming shortened V by 3 bases and J by 1 base, and 7 bases separated the two germline ends. CDR3 in DNA: TGTGCCAGCAGCCACCTCACTTCCTACAATGAGCAGTTCTTC. Its translation: CASSHLTSYNEQFF.

This clonotype occurred a few times. The rearrangement joins TRBV28 to TRBJ2-7; 7 positions match TRBD1. Unmatched junction bases numbered 7, after V lost 5 bases and J lost 0 bases. The CDR3 consists of 15 residues. The germline V gene has CDR1 MDHEN and CDR2 SYDVKM. In DNA, the CDR3 is TGTGCCAGCAGTCGCCTCGACAGGGTCTCCTACGAGCAGTACTTC. It translates to CASSRLDRVSYEQYF.

J is TRBJ2-7 and V is TRBV7-2; 12 bases agree with TRBD1. Germline CDR1 reads SGHTA; CDR2 reads FQGNSA. V was clipped by 5 bases and J by 4 bases; unmatched bases: 12. This CDR3 is built from 17 residues. CDR3 in amino acids: CASSLPGTGGDWYEQYF. CDR3 nucleotides: TGTGCCAGCAGCCTTCCCGGGACAGGGGGCGATTGGTACGAGCAGTACTTC.

The rearrangement uses TRBV10-3 and TRBJ2-7, with TRBD2 matching 10 bases. The CDR3 consists of 13 residues. The germline CDR1 and CDR2 sequences are ENHRY and SYGVKD. The J segment lost 7 bases and the V segment lost 8 bases, leaving 8 bases of the junction unmatched. The CDR3 sequence: CAIQAGGRWEQYF. In DNA, the CDR3 is TGTGCCATCCAAGCGGGAGGGCGATGGGAGCAGTACTTC.

This clonotype was counted only a few times. This sequence joins TRBV7-7 and TRBJ2-3, with 8 positions matching TRBD2. CDR1 is SSHAT and CDR2 is FNYEAQ in the germline V gene (reference sequence). The CDR3 runs to 14 residues. Trimming removed 8 bases from V and 0 bases from J; junction bases left unmatched: 4. Here the CDR3 DNA reads TGTGCCAGCTCTAGCGGGCCTAGCACAGATACGCAGTATTTT. Translated: CASSSGPSTDTQYF.

This clonotype was observed a handful of times. This chain connects TRBV6-2 or TRBV6-3 to TRBJ2-5; D call uncertain. Trimming took off 2 bases at V and 5 bases at J, with 9 bases between the two ends. This CDR3 comprises 13 residues. CDR1 MNHEY and CDR2 SVGEGT come from the germline V gene. The chain's CDR3 is CASSYTPLETQYF. The DNA of the CDR3 is TGTGCCAGCAGTTACACGCCCCTGGAGACCCAGTACTTC.

The gene calls are TRBV6-1 and TRBJ2-1; D is undetermined. Germline CDR1 is MNHNS and CDR2 is SASEGT. Trimming removed 4 bases from V and 3 bases from J, with 10 bases in between. The length of the CDR3 is 14 residues. This CDR3 is CASSGASLYNEQFF. The CDR3 DNA reads as TGTGCCAGCAGTGGAGCCTCTCTCTACAATGAGCAGTTCTTC.

This clonotype has a handful of counts. V gene TRBV28 combines with J gene TRBJ2-1; D is possibly TRBD1 (6 bases). Per the germline V gene, CDR1 is MDHEN and CDR2 is SYDVKM. The CDR3 is made up of 14 amino acids. Trimming stripped 3 bases from V and 7 bases from J, with 13 bases between. For the CDR3, the DNA is TGTGCCAGCAGTTTTGGGCAGGGGCTGAATGAGCAGTTCTTC. Its protein is CASSFGQGLNEQFF. Supplemented by reference TRBV28 and TRBJ2-1, the full variable domain reads DVKVTQSSRYLVKRTGEKVFLECVQDMDHENMFWYRQDPGLGLRLIYFSYDVKMKEKGDIPEGYSVSREKKERFSLILESASTNQTSMYLCASSFGQGLNEQFFGPGTRLTVL.

This rearrangement joins TRBV20-1 to TRBJ1-1; 7 bases fit TRBD1. This CDR3 contains 15 residues. CDR1 DFQATT and CDR2 SNEGSKA come from the germline V gene (reference sequence). Germline trimming cut 0 bases from V and 7 bases from J; bases unmatched to any gene: 11. The CDR3 spells CSARDVVTGALEAFF. CDR3 coding DNA: TGCAGTGCTAGAGATGTAGTTACAGGGGCCCTTGAAGCTTTCTTT.

The genes are TRBV14 and TRBJ1-1, with 8 positions matching TRBD1. Per the germline V gene, CDR1 is SGHDN and CDR2 is FVKESK. The CDR3 runs to 15 residues. V shed 3 bases, J shed 2 bases, and the junction held 5 bases outside the gene matches. Here the CDR3 reads CASSHPGQVNTEAFF. The CDR3 nucleotides are TGTGCCAGCAGCCACCCGGGACAGGTAAACACTGAAGCTTTCTTT.

The chain carries TRBV27 and TRBJ1-5; D might be TRBD1 (6 bases). The V end was cut by 8 bases, the J end by 10 bases, with 18 bases between. The germline V gene encodes CDR1 MNHEY and CDR2 SMNVEV (reference sequence). The CDR3 is made up of 13 amino acids. CDR3: CASSGAGGRPQHF. CDR3 nucleotide sequence: TGTGCCAGCTCGGGGGCGGGTGGTCGTCCCCAGCATTTT.